The 16 T cell receptor beta chains listed next were all sequenced from one sample in a study of blood T cell repertoires in COVID-19. This table comes from immunoSEQ multiplex PCR, and its TCRdb copy is limited to in-frame clones, with some not included. In the table there are 100,000 to 150,000 clones, 92% of which are singletons. Sequencing used peripheral blood. All receptors come from a middle-aged man with COVID-19, enrolled during active disease.

The chain employs TRBV19 and TRBJ2-1, with D hard to call. Trimming left V 10 bases short and J 0 bases short, with 13 bases between. The CDR3 sequence is 14 residues long. CDR1 is LNHDA, CDR2 SQIVND, per germline (reference sequence). The CDR3 is CATTPGHSYNEQFF. The CDR3 DNA follows: TGTGCCACCACCCCCGGTCACTCCTACAATGAGCAGTTCTTC.

This clone was seen a single time. CDR3 amino acids: CSSGTSVNNEQFF. CDR3 nucleotides: TGCAGCTCCGGGACTAGCGTAAACAATGAGCAGTTCTTC. This chain connects TRBV29-1 to TRBJ2-1, with 10 bases aligning to TRBD2. V gave up 8 bases and J gave up 5 bases; unmatched junction bases: 6. CDR1 is SQVTM and CDR2 is ANQGSEA in the germline V gene. The CDR3 consists of 13 residues.

This clone came up once. The chain links TRBV5-1 to TRBJ2-1, with D possibly matching TRBD2 (6 bases). Trimming left V 2 bases short and J 7 bases short, with 10 bases between. Germline CDR1 is SGHRS and CDR2 is YFSETQ. This CDR3 is 13 amino acids long. The chain's CDR3 is CASSFRLENEQFF. For the CDR3, the DNA is TGCGCCAGCAGCTTCCGACTAGAGAATGAGCAGTTCTTC.

The gene calls are TRBV24-1 and TRBJ1-2; 8 bases match TRBD1. The germline V gene encodes CDR1 KGHDR and CDR2 SFDVKD. The length of the CDR3 is 14 residues. J was trimmed by 6 bases and V by 2 bases; bases with no gene match: 4. In nucleotides, the CDR3 is TGTGCCACCAGTGATTCGATGGACAGGGATGGCTACACCTTC. Protein: CATSDSMDRDGYTF.

This rearrangement joins TRBV10-1 to TRBJ2-3; D gene unclear. The CDR3 runs to 14 residues. Germline CDR1 and CDR2: WNHNN and SYGVQD (reference sequence). Between the trimmed V and J ends, which lost 3 bases and 2 bases, there was a span of 9 bases. The CDR3 protein is CASSDAALTDTQYF. CDR3 coding DNA: TGCGCCAGCAGTGATGCGGCTCTCACAGATACGCAGTATTTT.

J is TRBJ2-3 and V is TRBV4-1, with 7 bases aligning to TRBD1. Germline CDR1 reads MGHRA; CDR2 reads YSYEKL. This CDR3 comprises 16 residues. The V gene end was trimmed by 3 bases and the J gene end by 2 bases; junction bases not matched to a gene: 8. CDR3 loop: CASSQPGQAVTDTQYF. The CDR3 DNA reads TGCGCCAGCAGCCAGCCCGGACAGGCGGTCACAGATACGCAGTATTTT.

The count of this clone is one. The chain joins TRBV4-3 to TRBJ2-2, with D hard to call. The length of the CDR3 is 13 residues. The V gene lost 3 bases and the J gene lost 3 bases, with 5 bases spanning the gap. CDR1 and CDR2 from the germline V gene are LGHNA and YSLEER. The CDR3 reads CASSHDYTGELFF. In DNA, the CDR3 is TGCGCCAGCAGCCACGACTACACCGGGGAGCTGTTTTTT.

The rearrangement links TRBV4-3 to TRBJ2-7; 12 positions agree with TRBD2. This CDR3 contains 18 residues. V lost 0 bases, J lost 0 bases, and 6 bases stayed unmatched. Germline-derived CDR1 and CDR2 are LGHNA and YSLEER. The CDR3 reads CASSQEPRTSGNSYEQYF. The DNA of the CDR3 is TGCGCCAGCAGCCAAGAACCCCGGACTAGCGGGAACTCCTACGAGCAGTACTTC.

The chain employs TRBV7-2 and TRBJ2-7, with TRBD2 matching 10 bases. V gave up 1 base and J gave up 2 bases; unmatched junction bases: 2. This CDR3 comprises 15 residues. The germline gives CDR1 SGHTA, CDR2 FQGNSA. This CDR3 reads CASSLVLAGAYEQYF. Written as DNA, the CDR3 is TGTGCCAGCAGCTTAGTTCTAGCGGGAGCCTACGAGCAGTACTTC.

This chain links TRBV3-1 (or the pseudogene TRBV3-2) with TRBJ1-4; 8 bases fit TRBD1. Germline loops: CDR1 LGHDT, CDR2 YNNKEL (reference sequence). The CDR3 has 16 residues. J gave up 4 bases and V 3 bases, and 7 bases lay outside the gene matches. CDR3 sequence: CASSHLGQGGNEKLFF. Here the CDR3 DNA reads TGTGCCAGCAGCCACCTCGGACAGGGCGGTAATGAAAAACTGTTTTTT.

The chain employs TRBV15 and TRBJ1-1; no firm D call. Trimming stripped 3 bases from V and 0 bases from J, with 2 bases between. The CDR3 has 12 residues. Per the germline V gene, CDR1 is LNHNV and CDR2 is YYDKDF (reference sequence). For the CDR3, the DNA is TGTGCCACCAGCAGTATGAACACTGAAGCTTTCTTT. Translation: CATSSMNTEAFF.

This chain connects TRBV19 to TRBJ2-7; D may be TRBD2 (6 bases). Trimming left V 10 bases short and J 1 base short, with 11 bases between. The CDR3 sequence is 12 residues long. Per the germline V gene, CDR1 is LNHDA and CDR2 is SQIVND (reference sequence). The CDR3 protein is CATSGRSYEQYF. CDR3 nucleotides: TGTGCCACCTCCGGGAGATCCTACGAGCAGTACTTC.

In the case of this clone: The sample has other DNA sequences that encode this CDR3 too. V and J are TRBV5-1 and TRBJ2-2, with TRBD1 matching 11 bases. Germline V CDR1 and CDR2: SGHRS, YFSETQ. With V trimmed by 2 bases and J by 4 bases, 1 base remained unmatched. CDR3 length: 15 residues. The CDR3 sequence is CASSFGTGGTGELFF. In DNA, the CDR3 is TGCGCCAGCAGCTTTGGGACAGGGGGCACCGGGGAGCTGTTTTTT.

The rearrangement joins TRBV20-1 to TRBJ1-2; 8 nucleotides align to TRBD1. The CDR3 is 14 amino acids. Germline V lookup: CDR1 DFQATT, CDR2 SNEGSKA (reference sequence). Trimming at V came to 3 bases and at J to 5 bases, leaving 8 bases not matched to a gene. CDR3 loop: CSASFQGAYYGYTF. The CDR3 coding sequence is TGCAGTGCTAGTTTTCAGGGGGCCTATTATGGCTACACCTTC.

The chain is built from TRBV6-1 and TRBJ2-3, with D possibly matching TRBD2 (6 bases). Trimming took 2 bases from V and 4 from J, leaving 7 bases between them. CDR3 length: 13 residues. Germline V gene data show CDR1 as MNHNS and CDR2 as SASEGT. The CDR3 DNA reads TGTGCCAGCAGTGAACGGGAGCCAGATACGCAGTATTTT. It specifies CASSEREPDTQYF.

This chain joins TRBV20-1 and TRBJ2-3, with 9 bases aligning to TRBD2. Germline-derived CDR1 and CDR2 are DFQATT and SNEGSKA (reference sequence). There are 14 residues in the CDR3. J gave up 4 bases and V 3 bases, and 5 bases lay outside the gene matches. The CDR3 reads CSASRREGADTQYF. Written as DNA, the CDR3 is TGCAGTGCTAGTCGGCGGGAGGGCGCAGATACGCAGTATTTT.